Below are 31 T cell receptor beta chains sequenced from a single sample in a study of Tregs in tolerant kidney transplant recipients. Sequenced by immunoSEQ multiplex PCR; TCRdb stores in-frame clones only, minus some. The data show about 240,000 clones, 80% to 85% seen once. Sequencing was done on a sample of CD4+ T cells from blood. All receptors derive from a human donor in good health.

The CDR3, as DNA: TGCGCCAGCAGCCAAGAAGAGTCCGATCGGCAAGCTTTCTTT. Translation gives CASSQEESDRQAFF. The chain couples TRBV4-1 to TRBJ1-1; no clear D gene. CDR3 length: 14 amino acids. Trimming removed 0 bases from V and 9 bases from J, with 14 bases in between. Germline V lookup: CDR1 MGHRA, CDR2 YSYEKL.

The chain joins TRBV15 to TRBJ2-5; D is unclear. Germline V CDR1 and CDR2: LNHNV, YYDKDF (reference sequence). The CDR3 contains 14 residues. V gave up 5 bases and J gave up 3 bases, with 13 bases separating them. The CDR3 protein is CATSPYGLKETQYF. CDR3 bases: TGTGCCACCAGCCCCTATGGTCTCAAAGAGACCCAGTACTTC. The whole variable domain, filled in from reference TRBV15 and TRBJ2-5, reads DAMVIQNPRYQVTQFGKPVTLSCSQTLNHNVMYWYQQKSSQAPKLLFHYYDKDFNNEADTPDNFQSRRPNTSFCFLDIRSPGLGDTAMYLCATSPYGLKETQYFGPGTRLLVL.

The rearrangement links TRBV4-2 to TRBJ2-7; D is undetermined. Trimming took 1 base from V and 2 from J, leaving 9 bases between them. Germline CDR1 LGHNA, CDR2 YNFKEQ. There are 14 residues in the CDR3. CDR3 protein: CASSQATRPYEQYF. CDR3 nucleotides: TGTGCCAGCAGCCAAGCGACACGGCCCTACGAGCAGTACTTC.

The chain combines TRBV15 with TRBJ1-1; D unclear. CDR1 and CDR2 (germline): LNHNV, YYDKDF (reference sequence). This CDR3 comprises 13 residues. V lost 1 base and J 0 bases, leaving 3 bases between the germline ends. CDR3 loop: CATSRVLNTEAFF. CDR3 DNA: TGTGCCACCAGCAGAGTTTTGAACACTGAAGCTTTCTTT.

This sequence joins TRBV9 and TRBJ1-5, with a tentative D call TRBD1 (6 bases). The CDR3 is made up of 13 amino acids. V was trimmed by 1 base and J by 7 bases, leaving 9 bases between them. Germline values: CDR1 SGDLS, CDR2 YYNGEE. The CDR3 region is CASSVTGGQPQHF. For the CDR3, the DNA is TGTGCCAGCAGCGTAACGGGGGGCCAGCCCCAGCATTTT.

The chain employs TRBV5-1 and TRBJ1-2, with a tentative D call TRBD1 (5 bases). From germline, CDR1 is SGHRS and CDR2 YFSETQ. The V gene lost 0 bases and the J gene lost 9 bases, with 15 bases spanning the gap. CDR3 size: 14 residues. CDR3 coding DNA: TGCGCCAGCAGCTTGGGGGGGACGGACCCCCGCTACACCTTC. Amino acid sequence: CASSLGGTDPRYTF.

The V gene is TRBV9, the J gene TRBJ2-1; 8 nucleotides align to TRBD2. Germline trimming cut 4 bases from V and 4 bases from J; bases unmatched to any gene: 10. There are 16 residues in the CDR3. CDR1 and CDR2 from the germline V gene are SGDLS and YYNGEE. The CDR3 DNA sequence: TGTGCCAGCAGCCCCCGGGGTAGCGGGAAATACAATGAGCAGTTCTTC. Residues: CASSPRGSGKYNEQFF.

This chain connects TRBV7-6 to TRBJ2-7; tentatively, D is TRBD1 or TRBD2 (6 bases each). The V end lost 5 bases, the J end lost 3 bases, and 20 bases lay between the germline ends. The germline gives CDR1 SGHVS, CDR2 FNYEAQ. This CDR3 is built from 16 residues. In nucleotides, the CDR3 is TGTGCCAGCAGCCGACGGATCACTGGGGGGCACTACGAGCAGTACTTC. Its translation: CASSRRITGGHYEQYF.

The chain employs TRBV9 and TRBJ2-1; D is perhaps TRBD2 (5 bases). Germline lookup yields CDR1 SGDLS and CDR2 YYNGEE. CDR3 length: 16 amino acids. Trimming cost V 0 bases and J 0 bases, with 10 bases left between them. CDR3 in amino acids: CASSVGLGSSYNEQFF. DNA of the CDR3: TGTGCCAGCAGCGTAGGTCTAGGGAGCTCCTACAATGAGCAGTTCTTC.

The chain links TRBV25-1 to TRBJ1-5; D ambiguous. The CDR3 runs to 13 residues. Trimming left V 4 bases short and J 4 bases short, with 8 bases between. Germline V gene data show CDR1 as MGHDK and CDR2 as SYGVNS. The CDR3 DNA follows: TGTGCCAGCAGTGCCCAGACGAATCAGCCCCAGCATTTT. It codes for CASSAQTNQPQHF.

The chain is built from TRBV10-1 and TRBJ2-7, with 9 bases lining up with TRBD1. V was pared by 8 bases and J by 4 bases, with 12 bases of the junction left unmatched. The CDR3 consists of 15 residues. The germline V gene has CDR1 WNHNN and CDR2 SYGVQD (reference sequence). CDR3 sequence reads: CASARRDRDQYEQYF. In DNA form, the CDR3 reads TGCGCCAGCGCACGCCGGGACAGGGATCAATACGAGCAGTACTTC.

The genes are TRBV5-8 and TRBJ2-1; possibly TRBD2 for D (6 bases). CDR3 length: 15 residues. Germline V gene data show CDR1 as SGHTS and CDR2 as YDEGEE. The ends were cut back, 5 bases at V and 0 bases at J, with 12 bases in the middle. This CDR3 reads CASRDGGPSYNEQFF. The DNA of the CDR3 is TGTGCCAGCAGGGACGGGGGACCCTCCTACAATGAGCAGTTCTTC.

In this sample, this clone turned up a few times. This sample includes further DNA sequences coding for the same CDR3. V usage is TRBV6-5 and J usage is TRBJ2-5, with D maybe TRBD1 (6 bases). Judging by the DNA end, TRBJ2-7 fits better; the J call may be wrong. CDR3 length: 15 amino acids. Germline lookup yields CDR1 MNHEY and CDR2 SVGAGI. The CDR3 reads CASSYLGQRAYEQYF. DNA of the CDR3: TGTGCCAGCAGTTACTTGGGACAAAGGGCCTACGAGCAGTACTTC.

This chain connects TRBV5-4 to TRBJ2-1; D gene unclear. The germline gives CDR1 SGHNT, CDR2 YYREEE (reference sequence). V was trimmed by 2 bases and J by 0 bases, leaving 6 bases between them. The length of the CDR3 is 14 residues. Here the CDR3 reads CASSLDPSYNEQFF. The DNA for the CDR3 is TGTGCCAGCAGCTTAGATCCCTCCTACAATGAGCAGTTCTTC.

The chain is built from TRBV7-6 and TRBJ2-2; TRBD2 matches 10 bases. The ends lost 4 bases at V and 2 bases at J; junction bases unmatched: 4. Germline CDR1 reads SGHVS; CDR2 reads FNYEAQ. The CDR3 covers 16 residues. CDR3 region: CASSSGLARNTGELFF. The CDR3 nucleotides are TGTGCCAGCAGCTCGGGACTAGCGCGAAACACCGGGGAGCTGTTTTTT.

Details on this clone: The sample has other DNA sequences that encode this CDR3 too. V and J are TRBV10-1 and TRBJ2-7, with TRBD2 identical over 9 bases. The CDR3 runs 15 residues. Unmatched junction bases numbered 7, after V lost 1 base and J lost 6 bases. The germline gives CDR1 WNHNN, CDR2 SYGVQD (reference sequence). The CDR3, as DNA: TGCGCCAGCAGTGAGTTTGGACTAGCGAGCTCCGAGCAGTACTTC. Its protein is CASSEFGLASSEQYF.

This sequence joins TRBV29-1 and TRBJ1-3; 7 nucleotides line up with TRBD1. Germline trimming cut 6 bases from V and 2 bases from J; bases unmatched to any gene: 7. Germline CDR1 reads SQVTM; CDR2 reads ANQGSEA. The CDR3 spans 14 residues. The CDR3 coding sequence is TGCAGCGTGGGACAGAACAAGCCTGGAAACACCATATATTTT. As protein: CSVGQNKPGNTIYF.

Comment on this clone: This sample includes further DNA sequences coding for the same CDR3. This chain joins TRBV4-1 and TRBJ1-5; 9 nucleotides agree with TRBD1. This CDR3 is built from 15 residues. Germline loops: CDR1 MGHRA, CDR2 YSYEKL. J lost 2 bases, V lost 3 bases, and 2 bases had no gene match. Written as DNA, the CDR3 is TGCGCCAGCAGCCAGGGACAGGGAGGCAATCAGCCCCAGCATTTT. This gives the protein CASSQGQGGNQPQHF.

The chain joins TRBV6-1 to TRBJ2-7; the match to TRBD2 covers 8 bases. CDR3 length: 14 amino acids. Germline V lookup: CDR1 MNHNS, CDR2 SASEGT. The junction had 5 bases not matched to a gene; V was cut back by 6 bases and J by 1 base. The CDR3 spells CASRGLGGSYEQYF. Here the CDR3 DNA reads TGTGCCAGCAGGGGACTAGGGGGATCCTACGAGCAGTACTTC.

The chain has TRBV6-1 and TRBJ1-1, with 8 bases aligning to TRBD1. The germline V gene encodes CDR1 MNHNS and CDR2 SASEGT. The CDR3 extends over 14 amino acids. The J segment lost 3 bases and the V segment lost 5 bases, leaving 5 bases of the junction unmatched. The CDR3 sequence: CASSLTGDDTEAFF. DNA of the CDR3: TGTGCCAGCAGTTTGACAGGGGATGACACTGAAGCTTTCTTT.

This clone was counted once. The rearrangement links TRBV5-5 to TRBJ2-1; D might be TRBD1 or TRBD2, each matching 6 bases. CDR1 and CDR2 from the germline V gene are SGHKS and YYEKEE (reference sequence). V lost 4 bases and J lost 4, with 15 bases in between. CDR3 size: 15 residues. CDR3 residues: CASSPRGTFYNEQFF. CDR3 bases: TGTGCCAGCAGCCCGAGGGGGACTTTTTACAATGAGCAGTTCTTC. Filled out from reference TRBV5-5 and TRBJ2-1, the complete variable domain reads DAGVTQSPTHLIKTRGQQVTLRCSPISGHKSVSWYQQVLGQGPQFIFQYYEKEERGRGNFPDRFSARQFPNYSSELNVNALLLGDSALYLCASSPRGTFYNEQFFGPGTRLTVL.

The chain employs TRBV6-5 and TRBJ1-1; no reliable D call. Germline loops: CDR1 MNHEY, CDR2 SVGAGI. The CDR3 totals 11 residues. V was trimmed by 5 bases and J by 7 bases, leaving 8 bases between them. The CDR3 sequence is CASSQAFEAFF. The CDR3 DNA sequence: TGTGCCAGCAGTCAGGCCTTTGAAGCTTTCTTT.

V gene TRBV27 combines with J gene TRBJ2-1; 12 bases line up with TRBD1. V lost 2 bases and J lost 7; bases outside the gene matches: 6. The germline V gene encodes CDR1 MNHEY and CDR2 SMNVEV (reference sequence). This CDR3 has 16 residues. For the CDR3, the DNA is TGTGCCAGCAGTTTAGGGCCGGGACAGGGGGCAAATGAGCAGTTCTTC. It specifies CASSLGPGQGANEQFF.

CDR3 loop: CASSQGEEWQETQYF. The CDR3 nucleotides read TGTGCCAGCAGCCAAGGGGAGGAATGGCAAGAGACCCAGTACTTC. The V and J genes are TRBV14 and TRBJ2-5, with D perhaps matching TRBD2 (6 bases). V lost 1 base, J lost 2 bases, and 11 bases lay in between. Germline V gene data show CDR1 as SGHDN and CDR2 as FVKESK. CDR3 length: 15 amino acids.

There are a few counts of this clone. The chain joins TRBV6-5 to TRBJ2-7; D might be TRBD1 or TRBD2, each matching 5 bases. The CDR3 is made up of 13 amino acids. The V end lost 5 bases, the J end lost 3 bases, and 11 bases lay between the germline ends. The germline V gene has CDR1 MNHEY and CDR2 SVGAGI. CDR3 residues: CASSISGSYEQYF. The DNA of the CDR3 is TGTGCCAGCAGTATTTCAGGGAGCTACGAGCAGTACTTC.

The chain links TRBV7-8 to TRBJ1-2; D uncertain. CDR1 is SGHVS, CDR2 FQNEAQ, per germline. The V and J ends lost 0 bases and 5 bases respectively, with 10 bases between them. There are 14 residues in the CDR3. The CDR3 nucleotides read TGTGCCAGCAGCTTAGCCCAGACTGAATATGGCTACACCTTC. Translating it yields CASSLAQTEYGYTF. Looking up the rest from reference TRBV7-8 and TRBJ1-2 gives the full variable domain: GAGVSQSPRYKVAKRGQDVALRCDPISGHVSLFWYQQALGQGPEFLTYFQNEAQLDKSGLPSDRFFAERPEGSVSTLKIQRTQQEDSAVYLCASSLAQTEYGYTFGSGTRLTVV.

This sequence joins TRBV25-1 and TRBJ1-4, with a possible D match to TRBD1 (5 bases). Per germline, CDR1 MGHDK and CDR2 SYGVNS. The CDR3 contains 13 residues. V lost 7 bases, J lost 7 bases, and 13 bases lay in between. The chain's CDR3 is CASTNGGAEKLFF. Here the CDR3 DNA reads TGTGCCAGCACCAATGGTGGGGCTGAAAAACTGTTTTTT. Full variable domain (outside the CDR3, taken from reference TRBV25-1 and TRBJ1-4): EADIYQTPRYLVIGTGKKITLECSQTMGHDKMYWYQQDPGMELHLIHYSYGVNSTEKGDLSSESTVSRIRTEHFPLTLESARPSHTSQYLCASTNGGAEKLFFGSGTQLSVL.

The V call is TRBV4-1, the J call TRBJ2-1; D perhaps matches TRBD1 (5 bases). The germline V gene encodes CDR1 MGHRA and CDR2 YSYEKL. V was trimmed by 0 bases and J by 1 base, leaving 10 bases between them. CDR3 length: 16 residues. The CDR3 here is CASSQDPGKSYNEQFF. The CDR3 region has the DNA TGCGCCAGCAGCCAAGATCCAGGGAAGTCCTACAATGAGCAGTTCTTC.

This clone is a singleton in its sample. A read error may account for a junction end that differs from germline. This sample also contains other DNA sequences that code for the same CDR3. The CDR3 is CASSLRLVLRSRLGEQYF. CDR3 nucleotides: TGTGCCAGCAGTCTTCGACTAGTTCTGAGGTCCCGACTCGGCGAGCAATACTTC. The chain carries TRBV9 and TRBJ2-7; D is possibly TRBD2 (6 bases). Germline V CDR1 and CDR2: SGDLS, YYNGEE. CDR3 length: 18 residues.

This sequence joins TRBV19 and TRBJ1-5; weak D call: TRBD1 (6 bases). Germline V gene lookup returns CDR1 LNHDA and CDR2 SQIVND (reference sequence). The CDR3 sequence is 13 residues long. V lost 8 bases and J lost 0, with 8 bases in between. This CDR3 is CASGDTSNQPQHF. In DNA, the CDR3 is TGTGCCAGTGGGGACACTAGCAATCAGCCCCAGCATTTT. Full variable domain (outside the CDR3, taken from reference TRBV19 and TRBJ1-5): DGGITQSPKYLFRKEGQNVTLSCEQNLNHDAMYWYRQDPGQGLRLIYYSQIVNDFQKGDIAEGYSVSREKKESFPLTVTSAQKNPTAFYLCASGDTSNQPQHFGDGTRLSIL.

CDR3 DNA sequence: TGTGCCAGCAGCCAAGATAGAGCCAGGGTGGGAAACACCATATATTTT. It translates to CASSQDRARVGNTIYF. This sequence joins TRBV4-2 and TRBJ1-3; D may be TRBD1 (5 bases). V was shortened by 0 bases and J by 4 bases, with 13 bases between the two germline ends. Germline CDR1 and CDR2: LGHNA and YNFKEQ. This CDR3 comprises 16 residues.